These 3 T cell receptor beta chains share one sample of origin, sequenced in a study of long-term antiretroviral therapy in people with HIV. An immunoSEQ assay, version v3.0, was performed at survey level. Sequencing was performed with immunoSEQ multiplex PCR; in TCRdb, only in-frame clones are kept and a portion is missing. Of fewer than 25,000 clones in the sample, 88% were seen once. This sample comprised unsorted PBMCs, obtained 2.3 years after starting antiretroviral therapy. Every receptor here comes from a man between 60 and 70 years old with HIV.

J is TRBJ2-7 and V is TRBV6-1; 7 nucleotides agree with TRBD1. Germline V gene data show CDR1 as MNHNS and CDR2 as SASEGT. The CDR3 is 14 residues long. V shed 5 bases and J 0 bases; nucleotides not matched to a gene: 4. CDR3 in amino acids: CASSPDRSSYEQYF. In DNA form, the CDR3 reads TGTGCCAGCAGTCCGGACAGGAGCTCCTACGAGCAGTACTTC.

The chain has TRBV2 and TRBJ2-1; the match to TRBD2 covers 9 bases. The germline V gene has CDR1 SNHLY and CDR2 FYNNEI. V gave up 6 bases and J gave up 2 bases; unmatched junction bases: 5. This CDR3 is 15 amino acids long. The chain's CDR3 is CASSEREVAYNEQFF. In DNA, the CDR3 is TGTGCCAGCAGCGAGCGGGAGGTAGCCTACAATGAGCAGTTCTTC.

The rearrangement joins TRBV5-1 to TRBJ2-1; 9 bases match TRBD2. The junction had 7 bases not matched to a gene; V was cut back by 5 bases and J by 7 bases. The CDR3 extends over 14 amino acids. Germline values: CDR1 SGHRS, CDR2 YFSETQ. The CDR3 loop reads CASSGGRGGNEQFF. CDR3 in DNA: TGCGCCAGCAGTGGCGGGAGGGGGGGGAATGAGCAGTTCTTC.